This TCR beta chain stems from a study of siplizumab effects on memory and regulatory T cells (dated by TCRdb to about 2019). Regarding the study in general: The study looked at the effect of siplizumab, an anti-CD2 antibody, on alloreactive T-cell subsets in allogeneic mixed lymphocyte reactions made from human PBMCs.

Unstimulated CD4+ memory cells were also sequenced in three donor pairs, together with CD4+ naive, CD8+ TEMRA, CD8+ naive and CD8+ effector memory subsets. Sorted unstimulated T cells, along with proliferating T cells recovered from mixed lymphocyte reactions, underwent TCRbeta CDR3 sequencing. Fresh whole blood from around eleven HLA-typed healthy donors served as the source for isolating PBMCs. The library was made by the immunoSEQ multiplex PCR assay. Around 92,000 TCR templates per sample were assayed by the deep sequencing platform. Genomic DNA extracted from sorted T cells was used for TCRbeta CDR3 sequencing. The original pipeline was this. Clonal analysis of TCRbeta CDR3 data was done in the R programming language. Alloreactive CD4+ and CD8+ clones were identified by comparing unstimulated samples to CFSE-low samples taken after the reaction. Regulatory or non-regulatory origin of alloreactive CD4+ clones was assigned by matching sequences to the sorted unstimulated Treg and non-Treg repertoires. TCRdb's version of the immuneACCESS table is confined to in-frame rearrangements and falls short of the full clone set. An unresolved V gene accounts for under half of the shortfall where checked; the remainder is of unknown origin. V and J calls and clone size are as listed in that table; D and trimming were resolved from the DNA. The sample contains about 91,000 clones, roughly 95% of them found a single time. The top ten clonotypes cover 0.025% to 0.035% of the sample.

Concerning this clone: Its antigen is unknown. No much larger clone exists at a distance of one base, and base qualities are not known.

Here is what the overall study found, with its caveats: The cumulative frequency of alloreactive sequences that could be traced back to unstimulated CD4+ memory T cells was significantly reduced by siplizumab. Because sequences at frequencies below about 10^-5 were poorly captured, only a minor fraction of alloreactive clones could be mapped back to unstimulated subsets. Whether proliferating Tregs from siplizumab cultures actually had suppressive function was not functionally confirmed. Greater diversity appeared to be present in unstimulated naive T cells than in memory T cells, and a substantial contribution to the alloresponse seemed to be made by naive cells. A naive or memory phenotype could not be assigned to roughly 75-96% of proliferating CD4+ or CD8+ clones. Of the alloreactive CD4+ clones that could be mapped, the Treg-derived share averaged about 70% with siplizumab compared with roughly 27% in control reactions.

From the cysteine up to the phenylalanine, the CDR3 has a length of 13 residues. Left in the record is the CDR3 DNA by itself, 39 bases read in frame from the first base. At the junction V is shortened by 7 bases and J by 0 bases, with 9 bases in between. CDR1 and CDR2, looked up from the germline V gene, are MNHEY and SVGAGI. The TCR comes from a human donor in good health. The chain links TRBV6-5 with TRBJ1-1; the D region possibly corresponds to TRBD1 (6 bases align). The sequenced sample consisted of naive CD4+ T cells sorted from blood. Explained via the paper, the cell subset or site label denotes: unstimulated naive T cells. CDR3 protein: CASTYRVNTEAFF. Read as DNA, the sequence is TGTGCCAGCACGTACAGGGTGAACACTGAAGCTTTCTTT.